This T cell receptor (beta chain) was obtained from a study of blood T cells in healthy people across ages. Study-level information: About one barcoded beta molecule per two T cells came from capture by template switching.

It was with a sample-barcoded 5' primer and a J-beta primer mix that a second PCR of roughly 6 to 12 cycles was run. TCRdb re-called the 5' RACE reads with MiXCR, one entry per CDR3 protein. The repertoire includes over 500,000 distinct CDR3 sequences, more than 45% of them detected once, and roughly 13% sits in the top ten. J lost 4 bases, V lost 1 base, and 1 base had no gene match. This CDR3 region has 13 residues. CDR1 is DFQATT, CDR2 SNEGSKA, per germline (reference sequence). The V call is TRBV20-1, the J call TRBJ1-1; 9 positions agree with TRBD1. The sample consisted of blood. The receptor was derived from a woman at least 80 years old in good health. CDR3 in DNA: TGCAGTGCTAGAGGGGACAGGGCCACTGAAGCTTTCTTT. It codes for CSARGDRATEAFF.